Listed below are T cell receptor beta chains from one sample, sequenced in a study of low-dose radiotherapy and immunotherapy resistance in tumors. One entry per CDR3 protein results from TCRdb running MiXCR on the reads. The table records under 110,000 distinct CDR3 sequences, 20% of them present only once. Material: PBMCs, obtained after low-dose radiotherapy plus immunotherapy. These receptor sequences come from a male donor with prostate cancer. Each CDR3 is given with its conserved first and last residue. The D gene is left open where the match is weak. Rows may omit the clone size; those that give it use once, few, many or a size class.

clone size | J gene | D gene | V gene | CDR3 protein | CDR3 DNA
few | TRBJ1-1 | - | TRBV7-9 | CASSHGMDTEAFF | TGTGCCAGCAGCCATGGCATGGACACTGAAGCTTTCTTT
many | TRBJ2-2 | TRBD1 | TRBV5-6 | CASSGGTGTGISGELFF | TGTGCCAGCAGCGGGGGGACCGGGACAGGGATTTCTGGGGAGCTGTTTTTT
- | TRBJ2-5 | TRBD1 | TRBV20-1 | CSRDRGVGETQYF | TGCAGTAGGGACAGGGGGGTCGGGGAGACCCAGTACTTC
many | TRBJ2-7 | - | TRBV14 | CASSQGLHEQYF | TGTGCCAGCAGCCAAGGCCTACACGAGCAGTACTTC
many | TRBJ2-5 | - | TRBV14 | CASSQDWQTQYF | TGTGCCAGCAGCCAAGATTGGCAGACCCAGTACTTC
many | TRBJ1-1 | TRBD1 | TRBV2 | CASSAERGQGRNTEAFF | TGTGCCAGCAGCGCTGAGAGGGGGCAAGGGAGGAACACTGAAGCTTTCTTT
many | TRBJ2-7 | - | TRBV2 | CASTLDMYYEQYF | TGTGCCAGCACTCTGGACATGTACTACGAGCAGTACTTC
many | TRBJ2-5 | TRBD1 | TRBV10-3 | CAISERGLPQETQYF | TGTGCCATCAGTGAGAGGGGGCTCCCTCAAGAGACCCAGTACTTC
- | TRBJ2-3 | - | TRBV7-2 | CASSPQSGTDTQYF | TGTGCCAGCAGCCCCCAGTCCGGAACAGATACGCAGTATTTT
- | TRBJ1-2 | - | TRBV23-1 | CASSQSKLGANYGYTF | TGCGCCAGCAGTCAATCAAAGCTGGGAGCTAACTATGGCTACACCTTC
many | TRBJ2-1 | - | TRBV6-2/TRBV6-3 | CASSELGPTYNEQFF | TGTGCCAGCAGTGAACTGGGGCCAACCTACAATGAGCAGTTCTTC
many | TRBJ1-4 | TRBD1 | TRBV2 | CASRGGLEKLFF | TGTGCCAGCCGAGGGGGCCTTGAAAAACTGTTTTTT
many | TRBJ2-5 | - | TRBV6-5 | CASQPSEETQYF | TGTGCCAGCCAACCCTCTGAGGAGACCCAGTACTTC
many | TRBJ1-5 | - | TRBV20-1 | CSARGGLGSNQPQHF | TGCAGTGCTAGAGGGGGGCTGGGTAGCAATCAGCCCCAGCATTTT
many | TRBJ1-1 | - | TRBV5-1 | CASSLVEKSNTEAFF | TGCGCCAGCAGCTTGGTCGAAAAGTCGAACACTGAAGCTTTCTTT
many | TRBJ1-2 | - | TRBV19 | CASSGTSKDSPAHYGYTF | TGTGCCAGTAGTGGCACGAGCAAAGACAGTCCGGCGCACTATGGCTACACCTTC